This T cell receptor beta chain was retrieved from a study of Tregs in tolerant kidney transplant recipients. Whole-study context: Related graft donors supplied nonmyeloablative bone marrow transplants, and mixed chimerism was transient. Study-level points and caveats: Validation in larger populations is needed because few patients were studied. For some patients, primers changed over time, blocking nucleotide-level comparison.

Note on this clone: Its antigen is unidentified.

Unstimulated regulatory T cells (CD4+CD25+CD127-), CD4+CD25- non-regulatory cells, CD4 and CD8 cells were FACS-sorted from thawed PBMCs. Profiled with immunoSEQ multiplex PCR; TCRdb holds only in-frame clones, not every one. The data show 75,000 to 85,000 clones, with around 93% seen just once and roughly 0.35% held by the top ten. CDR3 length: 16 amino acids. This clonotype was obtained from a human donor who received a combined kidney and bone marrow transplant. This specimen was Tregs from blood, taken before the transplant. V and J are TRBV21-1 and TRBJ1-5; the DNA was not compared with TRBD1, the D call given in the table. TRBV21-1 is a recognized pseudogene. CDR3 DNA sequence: TGTGCCAGCAGCAAAGGGCAAGGACAGGGGAGGCAGCCCCAGCATTTT. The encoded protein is CASSKGQGQGRQPQHF.